A selection of T cell receptor beta chains follows, all from one sample in a study of technical replicates of blood from several donors. The method was immunoSEQ multiplex PCR; TCRdb's version includes in-frame clones alone and lacks a portion of them. The table shows more than 45,000 clones, with 91% occurring only once. What was sequenced was PBMCs. Receptors originate from a human donor in good health. Some clones in this sample may be carry-over from other donors' samples. Each CDR3 is given with its conserved first and last residue. Fields, in order: D gene, J gene, V gene, clone size, CDR3 protein, CDR3 DNA. The D gene is left open where the match is weak. The size entry is marked missing in some rows and otherwise reads once, few, many or a size class.

D gene: -
J gene: TRBJ1-2
V gene: TRBV30
clone size: -
CDR3 protein: CAWSVVSGGGYTF
CDR3 DNA: TGTGCCTGGAGCGTAGTGTCGGGAGGAGGCTACACCTTC

D gene: -
J gene: TRBJ1-3
V gene: TRBV5-1
clone size: -
CDR3 protein: CASSLSGVSSGNTIYF
CDR3 DNA: TGCGCCAGCAGCTTGTCGGGGGTGAGCTCTGGAAACACCATATATTTT

D gene: -
J gene: TRBJ1-2
V gene: TRBV7-2
clone size: once
CDR3 protein: CASSQDSLSYTF
CDR3 DNA: TGTGCCAGCAGCCAGGACAGCCTAAGCTACACCTTC

D gene: TRBD1
J gene: TRBJ1-6
V gene: TRBV13
clone size: -
CDR3 protein: CASSLAPGGNSPLHF
CDR3 DNA: TGTGCCAGCAGCTTAGCCCCAGGGGGCAATTCACCCCTCCACTTT

D gene: -
J gene: TRBJ2-7
V gene: TRBV6-1
clone size: -
CDR3 protein: CASMGRDFYEQYF
CDR3 DNA: TGTGCCAGCATGGGGCGGGACTTCTACGAGCAGTACTTC

D gene: TRBD1
J gene: TRBJ2-7
V gene: TRBV5-8
clone size: -
CDR3 protein: CASTPPTKDRAGIYEQYF
CDR3 DNA: TGTGCCAGCACCCCTCCCACAAAAGACAGGGCGGGTATCTACGAGCAGTACTTC

D gene: TRBD1
J gene: TRBJ1-5
V gene: TRBV6-5
clone size: -
CDR3 protein: CASSASGTGFEPQHF
CDR3 DNA: TGTGCCAGCAGTGCCTCCGGGACAGGGTTCGAGCCCCAGCATTTT

D gene: TRBD2
J gene: TRBJ2-2
V gene: TRBV25-1
clone size: -
CDR3 protein: CASSRTSGANTGELFF
CDR3 DNA: TGTGCCAGCAGCCGGACTAGCGGGGCGAACACCGGGGAGCTGTTTTTT

D gene: -
J gene: TRBJ2-7
V gene: TRBV7-8
clone size: -
CDR3 protein: CASSIGQQTSEQYF
CDR3 DNA: TGTGCCAGCAGCATAGGACAGCAAACGAGCGAGCAGTACTTC

D gene: TRBD2
J gene: TRBJ2-3
V gene: TRBV7-2
clone size: -
CDR3 protein: CASSLLAEPSTDTQYF
CDR3 DNA: TGTGCCAGCAGCTTACTAGCGGAACCTAGCACAGATACGCAGTATTTT

D gene: TRBD1
J gene: TRBJ1-1
V gene: TRBV19
clone size: -
CDR3 protein: CASTPGTGGFTEAFF
CDR3 DNA: TGTGCCAGTACTCCTGGGACAGGGGGCTTTACTGAAGCTTTCTTT

D gene: TRBD1
J gene: TRBJ2-7
V gene: TRBV7-9
clone size: -
CDR3 protein: CASSSTGDRDSYEQYF
CDR3 DNA: TGTGCCAGCAGCTCAACAGGCGACAGGGACTCCTACGAGCAGTACTTC

D gene: -
J gene: TRBJ1-6
V gene: TRBV4-3
clone size: -
CDR3 protein: CASSQDVTHNSPLHF
CDR3 DNA: TGCGCCAGCAGCCAAGATGTGACACATAATTCACCCCTCCACTTT

D gene: -
J gene: TRBJ2-7
V gene: TRBV7-2
clone size: -
CDR3 protein: CASSLRADVGASSYEQYF
CDR3 DNA: TGTGCCAGCAGCTTACGGGCGGATGTGGGGGCGAGCTCCTACGAGCAGTACTTC

D gene: -
J gene: TRBJ2-7
V gene: TRBV2
clone size: -
CDR3 protein: CASSGRGHSYEQYF
CDR3 DNA: TGTGCCAGCAGTGGACGGGGACATAGCTACGAGCAGTACTTC

D gene: TRBD2
J gene: TRBJ2-3
V gene: TRBV30
clone size: -
CDR3 protein: CAWGTSGMQYF
CDR3 DNA: TGTGCCTGGGGGACTAGCGGGATGCAGTATTTT

D gene: -
J gene: TRBJ2-3
V gene: TRBV6-5
clone size: -
CDR3 protein: CASSYSAYTDTQYF
CDR3 DNA: TGTGCCAGCAGTTACTCAGCATACACAGATACGCAGTATTTT

D gene: -
J gene: TRBJ1-1
V gene: TRBV5-1
clone size: -
CDR3 protein: CASSGKRAYPRDTEAFF
CDR3 DNA: TGCGCCAGCAGCGGGAAACGGGCCTACCCGAGGGACACTGAAGCTTTCTTT

D gene: TRBD1
J gene: TRBJ1-1
V gene: TRBV29-1
clone size: -
CDR3 protein: CSVSGQGLTNTEAFF
CDR3 DNA: TGCAGCGTCTCCGGACAGGGCCTGACGAACACTGAAGCTTTCTTT

D gene: -
J gene: TRBJ2-2
V gene: TRBV7-2
clone size: -
CDR3 protein: CASSPWGRANTGELFF
CDR3 DNA: TGTGCCAGCAGCCCTTGGGGCAGGGCAAACACCGGGGAGCTGTTTTTT

D gene: TRBD2
J gene: TRBJ2-7
V gene: TRBV7-2
clone size: -
CDR3 protein: CASSLRAGGNEQYF
CDR3 DNA: TGTGCCAGCAGCTTACGGGCGGGGGGGAACGAGCAGTACTTC

D gene: -
J gene: TRBJ1-2
V gene: TRBV5-1
clone size: -
CDR3 protein: CASSLGGVYGYTF
CDR3 DNA: TGCGCCAGCAGCTTGGGGGGGGTCTATGGCTACACCTTC

D gene: TRBD1
J gene: TRBJ2-7
V gene: TRBV5-1
clone size: once
CDR3 protein: CASSSTGQGGWYEQYF
CDR3 DNA: TGCGCCAGCAGCTCAACGGGACAGGGAGGTTGGTACGAGCAGTACTTC

D gene: -
J gene: TRBJ2-3
V gene: TRBV20-1
clone size: -
CDR3 protein: CSGRGSGTQYF
CDR3 DNA: TGCAGTGGTAGGGGGAGCGGGACGCAGTATTTT

D gene: -
J gene: TRBJ2-3
V gene: TRBV5-4
clone size: -
CDR3 protein: CASSLGDFTDTQYF
CDR3 DNA: TGTGCCAGCAGCTTGGGGGACTTCACAGATACGCAGTATTTT

D gene: TRBD1
J gene: TRBJ1-4
V gene: TRBV9
clone size: -
CDR3 protein: CASSGTGSAEKLFF
CDR3 DNA: TGTGCCAGCAGTGGGACAGGGAGTGCGGAAAAACTGTTTTTT

D gene: -
J gene: TRBJ2-7
V gene: TRBV28
clone size: once
CDR3 protein: CASPPVGLARAYEQYF
CDR3 DNA: TGTGCCAGCCCCCCCGTGGGTCTAGCGCGCGCCTACGAGCAGTACTTC

D gene: TRBD1
J gene: TRBJ2-5
V gene: TRBV6-1
clone size: -
CDR3 protein: CASSEAAGQGQDQYF
CDR3 DNA: TGTGCCAGCAGTGAAGCGGCGGGACAGGGACAGGACCAGTACTTC

D gene: TRBD2
J gene: TRBJ2-3
V gene: TRBV18
clone size: -
CDR3 protein: CASSPNLLAGGSTDTQYF
CDR3 DNA: TGTGCCAGCTCACCCAACCTTCTAGCGGGGGGGAGCACAGATACGCAGTATTTT

D gene: TRBD1
J gene: TRBJ2-7
V gene: TRBV9
clone size: -
CDR3 protein: CASSLGQDSSYEQYF
CDR3 DNA: TGTGCCAGCAGCCTAGGACAGGACAGCTCCTACGAGCAGTACTTC

D gene: -
J gene: TRBJ2-3
V gene: TRBV5-6
clone size: -
CDR3 protein: CASSPQAHTDTQYF
CDR3 DNA: TGTGCCAGCAGCCCCCAGGCCCACACAGATACGCAGTATTTT

D gene: -
J gene: TRBJ1-5
V gene: TRBV12-5
clone size: -
CDR3 protein: CASGLGAGQPQHF
CDR3 DNA: TGTGCTAGTGGCCTAGGAGCGGGTCAGCCCCAGCATTTT

D gene: TRBD2
J gene: TRBJ2-1
V gene: TRBV13
clone size: -
CDR3 protein: CASSLSSGGAYNEQFF
CDR3 DNA: TGTGCCAGCAGCTTAAGTAGCGGGGGGGCGTACAATGAGCAGTTCTTC